Each of the 15 T cell receptor beta chains below was sequenced from the same sample in a study of radiation and T cells in renal cell carcinoma. The protocol was immunoSEQ multiplex PCR, while the TCRdb copy is restricted to in-frame clones and leaves out a portion. The sample holds about 130,000 clones, nearly 90% seen once. Time point described: baseline pretreatment blood. Treatment specified: 15 Gy SBRT to primary tumor, nephrectomy 4 weeks later. Sequencing used blood, obtained from a patient whose treatment included radiotherapy and nephrectomy. These receptors all stem from a woman aged 50 to 65 with renal cell carcinoma.

V and J are TRBV15 and TRBJ1-5, with D uncertain. The CDR3 sequence is 17 residues long. The germline V gene encodes CDR1 LNHNV and CDR2 YYDKDF (reference sequence). Deletions cut 0 bases from V and 0 bases from J, with 12 bases between. CDR3 loop: CATSRDLAASSNQPQHF. For the CDR3, the DNA is TGTGCCACCAGCAGAGATCTAGCAGCTTCTAGCAATCAGCCCCAGCATTTT.

The chain has TRBV5-1 and TRBJ2-2, with TRBD2 as a possible D gene (5 bases). Germline V gene data show CDR1 as SGHRS and CDR2 as YFSETQ. Trimming stripped 0 bases from V and 6 bases from J, with 12 bases between. The CDR3 extends over 15 amino acids. DNA for the CDR3: TGCGCCAGCAGCTTGGGATTTCCGGGGTCCGGGGAGCTGTTTTTT. This codes for CASSLGFPGSGELFF.

Remarks on this clone: Other nucleotide sequences from this sample produce the same CDR3. The chain has TRBV7-9 and TRBJ1-5; 7 bases align to TRBD1. The V and J ends lost 5 bases and 3 bases, in that order; junction bases with no gene match: 4. The CDR3 totals 14 residues. Germline values: CDR1 SEHNR, CDR2 FQNEAQ (reference sequence). This chain's CDR3 is CASSLGTVNQPQHF. CDR3 sequence (DNA): TGTGCCAGCAGCCTAGGGACAGTCAATCAGCCCCAGCATTTT. The full variable domain, with the rest looked up from reference TRBV7-9 and TRBJ1-5, is DTGVSQNPRHKITKRGQNVTFRCDPISEHNRLYWYRQTLGQGPEFLTYFQNEAQLEKSRLLSDRFSAERPKGSFSTLEIQRTEQGDSAMYLCASSLGTVNQPQHFGDGTRLSIL.

CDR3: CASSEGQQETQYF. CDR3 DNA: TGTGCCAGCAGCGAAGGACAGCAAGAGACCCAGTACTTC. The J gene is TRBJ2-5, the V gene TRBV9; TRBD1 is a possible D gene (6 bases). Looked up from germline, CDR1 is SGDLS and CDR2 is YYNGEE. The CDR3 is 13 amino acids. The V end was cut by 3 bases, the J end by 2 bases, with 8 bases between.

The V gene is TRBV4-3, the J gene TRBJ2-3; 9 nucleotides agree with TRBD2. The CDR3 extends over 17 amino acids. Trimming cost V 1 base and J 0 bases; bases outside gene matches: 5. Germline assignment: CDR1 LGHNA and CDR2 YSLEER. CDR3 protein: CASSQVNSGGSTDTQYF. The CDR3 DNA is TGCGCCAGCAGCCAAGTGAATAGCGGGGGAAGCACAGATACGCAGTATTTT.

The table lists this clone with a count of one. The chain recombines TRBV5-4 with TRBJ2-1; 10 bases line up with TRBD2. The CDR3 covers 16 residues. Trimming cost V 0 bases and J 6 bases; bases outside gene matches: 6. Germline V gene lookup returns CDR1 SGHNT and CDR2 YYREEE (reference sequence). This CDR3 is CASSLDPSGGGNEQFF. The CDR3 region has the DNA TGTGCCAGCAGCTTGGACCCTAGCGGGGGTGGCAATGAGCAGTTCTTC.

The chain recombines TRBV7-2 with TRBJ2-3, with TRBD2 matching over 11 bases. The CDR3 length is 15 residues. V lost 3 bases, J lost 5 bases, and 4 bases stayed unmatched. Germline CDR1 and CDR2: SGHTA and FQGNSA. The CDR3 DNA sequence: TGTGCCAGCAGCTTTAGCGGGGGGGCCGAAGATACGCAGTATTTT. This translates into CASSFSGGAEDTQYF.

The V and J genes are TRBV7-9 and TRBJ2-5; the match to TRBD1 covers 7 bases. With 5 bases clipped from V and 1 base from J, the junction kept 4 bases outside the gene matches. The CDR3 is made up of 14 amino acids. Per germline, CDR1 SEHNR and CDR2 FQNEAQ (reference sequence). CDR3 bases: TGTGCCAGCAGCCCGACAGGGTCCCAAGAGACCCAGTACTTC. Protein sequence: CASSPTGSQETQYF. Supplemented by reference TRBV7-9 and TRBJ2-5, the full variable domain reads DTGVSQNPRHKITKRGQNVTFRCDPISEHNRLYWYRQTLGQGPEFLTYFQNEAQLEKSRLLSDRFSAERPKGSFSTLEIQRTEQGDSAMYLCASSPTGSQETQYFGPGTRLLVL.

V is TRBV11-2 and J is TRBJ2-5; D gene ambiguous. In germline, CDR1 is SGHAT, CDR2 FQNNGV. CDR3 length equals 16 residues. Trimming left V 7 bases short and J 5 bases short, with 23 bases between. CDR3 loop: CASTPFAGAGGETQYF. The CDR3 DNA sequence: TGTGCCAGCACCCCCTTTGCAGGAGCCGGTGGTGAGACCCAGTACTTC.

This chain uses TRBV19 with TRBJ1-4; D is perhaps TRBD1 (5 bases). The CDR3 runs 13 residues. Trimming took 10 bases from V and 6 from J, leaving 15 bases between them. CDR1 LNHDA and CDR2 SQIVND come from the germline V gene (reference sequence). Here the CDR3 DNA reads TGTGCCACCCCGGACATCCCAGATGAAAAACTGTTTTTT. This translates into CATPDIPDEKLFF.

CDR3 coding DNA: TGTGCCAGCAGCGCGGGATTCCAGAGCTCTGGAAACACCATATATTTT. As protein: CASSAGFQSSGNTIYF. The chain links TRBV9 to TRBJ1-3; D is ambiguous. Germline V lookup: CDR1 SGDLS, CDR2 YYNGEE. The CDR3 has 16 residues. Trimming took off 3 bases at V and 0 bases at J, with 13 bases between the two ends. Using reference TRBV9 and TRBJ1-3 for the parts outside the CDR3, the full variable domain is DSGVTQTPKHLITATGQRVTLRCSPRSGDLSVYWYQQSLDQGLQFLIQYYNGEERAKGNILERFSAQQFPDLHSELNLSSLELGDSALYFCASSAGFQSSGNTIYFGEGSWLTVV.

Only a few counts were recorded for this clone. The chain joins TRBV2 to TRBJ2-5; unclear D gene. From germline, CDR1 is SNHLY and CDR2 FYNNEI. The CDR3 has 13 amino acids. Trimming left V 6 bases short and J 3 bases short, with 11 bases between. CDR3: CASSRHSKETQYF. In DNA, the CDR3 is TGTGCCAGCAGCCGACACAGTAAAGAGACCCAGTACTTC. The whole variable domain, remainder taken from reference TRBV2 and TRBJ2-5, is EPEVTQTPSHQVTQMGQEVILRCVPISNHLYFYWYRQILGQKVEFLVSFYNNEISEKSEIFDDQFSVERPDGSNFTLKIRSTKLEDSAMYFCASSRHSKETQYFGPGTRLLVL.

V is TRBV6-5 and J is TRBJ2-7, with 10 bases fitting TRBD2. V shed 2 bases, J shed 4 bases, and the junction held 5 bases outside the gene matches. The CDR3 is 15 residues long. In germline, CDR1 is MNHEY, CDR2 SVGAGI. CDR3: CASSYGTSAFYEQYF. The CDR3 DNA reads TGTGCCAGCAGTTACGGGACTAGCGCATTTTACGAGCAGTACTTC.

This chain links TRBV18 with TRBJ2-5, with D perhaps assigned TRBD1 or TRBD2 (6 bases each). This CDR3 region has 16 residues. Germline CDR1 reads KGHSH; CDR2 reads LQKENI. V was pared by 6 bases and J by 4 bases, with 21 bases between. CDR3 loop: CASSRTLVRGGETQYF. The CDR3 coding sequence is TGTGCCAGCTCCCGAACTCTCGTCAGGGGAGGAGAGACCCAGTACTTC.

The genes are TRBV18 and TRBJ1-1; D is ambiguous. CDR1 KGHSH and CDR2 LQKENI come from the germline V gene. V gave up 3 bases and J gave up 4 bases, with 9 bases separating them. This CDR3 has 13 residues. In DNA form, the CDR3 reads TGTGCCAGCTCACCGCGAGAGACCACTGAAGCTTTCTTT. This sequence encodes CASSPRETTEAFF.